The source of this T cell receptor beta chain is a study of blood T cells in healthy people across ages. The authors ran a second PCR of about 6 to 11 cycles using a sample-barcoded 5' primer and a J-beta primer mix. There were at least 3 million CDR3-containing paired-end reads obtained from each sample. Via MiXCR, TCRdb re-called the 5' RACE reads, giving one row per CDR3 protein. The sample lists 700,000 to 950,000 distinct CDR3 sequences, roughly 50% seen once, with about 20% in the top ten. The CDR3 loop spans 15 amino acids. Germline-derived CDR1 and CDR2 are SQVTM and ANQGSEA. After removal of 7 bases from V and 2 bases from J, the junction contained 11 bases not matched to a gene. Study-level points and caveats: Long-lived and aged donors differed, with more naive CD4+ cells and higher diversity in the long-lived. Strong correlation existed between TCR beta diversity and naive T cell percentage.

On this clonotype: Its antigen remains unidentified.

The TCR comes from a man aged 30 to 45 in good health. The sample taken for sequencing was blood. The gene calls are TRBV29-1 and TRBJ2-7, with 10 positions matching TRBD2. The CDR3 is CSAVGASGGPYEQYF. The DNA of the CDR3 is TGCAGCGCCGTGGGGGCTAGCGGGGGCCCCTACGAGCAGTACTTC.